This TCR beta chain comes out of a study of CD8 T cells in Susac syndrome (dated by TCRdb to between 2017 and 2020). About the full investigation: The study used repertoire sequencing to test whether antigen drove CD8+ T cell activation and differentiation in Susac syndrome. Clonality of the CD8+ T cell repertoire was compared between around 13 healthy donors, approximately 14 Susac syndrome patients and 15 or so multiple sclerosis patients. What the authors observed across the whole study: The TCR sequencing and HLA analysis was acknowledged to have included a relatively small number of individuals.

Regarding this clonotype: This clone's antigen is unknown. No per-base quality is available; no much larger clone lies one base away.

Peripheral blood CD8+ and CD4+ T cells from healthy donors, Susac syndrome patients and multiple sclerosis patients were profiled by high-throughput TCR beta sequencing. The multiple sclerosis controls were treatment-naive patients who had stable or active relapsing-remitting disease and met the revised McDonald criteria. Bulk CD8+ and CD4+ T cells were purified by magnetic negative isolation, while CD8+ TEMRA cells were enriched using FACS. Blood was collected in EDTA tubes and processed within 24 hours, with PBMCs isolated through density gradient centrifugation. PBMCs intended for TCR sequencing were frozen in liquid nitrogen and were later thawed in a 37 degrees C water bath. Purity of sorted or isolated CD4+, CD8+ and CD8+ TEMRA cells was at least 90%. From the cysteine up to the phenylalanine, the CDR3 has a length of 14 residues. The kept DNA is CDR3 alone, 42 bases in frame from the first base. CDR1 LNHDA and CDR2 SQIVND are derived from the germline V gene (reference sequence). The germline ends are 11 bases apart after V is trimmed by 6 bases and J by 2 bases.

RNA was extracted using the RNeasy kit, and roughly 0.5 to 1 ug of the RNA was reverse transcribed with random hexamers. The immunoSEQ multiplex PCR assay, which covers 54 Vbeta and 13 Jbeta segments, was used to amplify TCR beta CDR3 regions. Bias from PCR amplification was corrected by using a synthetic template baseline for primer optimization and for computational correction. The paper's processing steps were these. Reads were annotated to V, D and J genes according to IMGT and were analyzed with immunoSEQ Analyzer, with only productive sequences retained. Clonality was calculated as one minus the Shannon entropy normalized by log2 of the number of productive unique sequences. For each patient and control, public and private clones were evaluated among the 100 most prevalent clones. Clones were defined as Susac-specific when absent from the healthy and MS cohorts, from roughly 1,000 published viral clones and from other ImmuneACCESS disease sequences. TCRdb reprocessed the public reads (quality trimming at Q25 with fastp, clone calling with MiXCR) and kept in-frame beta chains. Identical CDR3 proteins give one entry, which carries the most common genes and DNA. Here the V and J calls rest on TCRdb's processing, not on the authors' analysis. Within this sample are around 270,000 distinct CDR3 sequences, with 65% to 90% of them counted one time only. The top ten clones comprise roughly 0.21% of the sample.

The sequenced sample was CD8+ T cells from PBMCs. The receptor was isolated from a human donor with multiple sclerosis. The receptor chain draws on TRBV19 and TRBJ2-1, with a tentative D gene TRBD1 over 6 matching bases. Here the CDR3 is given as CASRLQGPYNEQFF. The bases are TGTGCCAGTAGGCTACAGGGCCCCTACAATGAGCAGTTCTTC.